This T cell receptor beta chain was retrieved from a study of technical replicates of blood from a few donors. With regard to this clone: Distinct nucleotide sequences in the sample also encode this CDR3.

Profiled with immunoSEQ multiplex PCR; TCRdb holds only in-frame clones, not every one. The sample contains tens of thousands of clones, about 94% of which appear only once. Germline CDR1 MGHDK, CDR2 SYGVNS. With 4 bases removed from V and 1 base from J, the gap between germline ends came to 6 bases. The CDR3 loop spans 13 amino acids. This receptor was taken from a human donor in good health. The sample taken for sequencing was T cells isolated from PBMCs. The V and J genes are TRBV25-1 and TRBJ2-3, with D hard to call. The CDR3 reads CASSAQGTDTQYF. The CDR3 DNA is TGTGCCAGCAGTGCCCAGGGCACAGATACGCAGTATTTT.